The rows below give T cell receptor beta chains drawn from one sample of a study of T cell repertoires in cytomegalovirus infection. TCRdb re-derived calls from the reads in MiXCR, one entry per CDR3 protein. Of some 300,000 distinct CDR3 sequences in the sample, 12% to 15% were seen once. The sample consisted of PBMCs. The receptors shown here come from a human donor in good health (CMV status not recorded). Some clones in this sample may be carry-over from other donors' samples. CDR3s include the opening cysteine and the closing phenylalanine or tryptophan. The D gene is left open where the match is weak. Only part of the rows carry a size: once, few, many, or a class if the clone is expanded.

clone size: -
V gene: TRBV12-3/TRBV12-4
D gene: -
J gene: TRBJ2-7
CDR3 DNA: TGTGCCAGCAGTCCCCGCCGGACTAATCCCTACGAGCAGTACTTC
CDR3 protein: CASSPRRTNPYEQYF

clone size: -
V gene: TRBV7-9
D gene: -
J gene: TRBJ2-7
CDR3 DNA: TGTGCCAGCAGCTCGGACGTCAACTACGAGCAGTACTTC
CDR3 protein: CASSSDVNYEQYF

clone size: many
V gene: TRBV27
D gene: TRBD2
J gene: TRBJ2-7
CDR3 DNA: TGTGCCAGCAGTTTACGGGAGGAGAGCCGCTACGAGCAGTACTTC
CDR3 protein: CASSLREESRYEQYF

clone size: -
V gene: TRBV19
D gene: -
J gene: TRBJ2-1
CDR3 DNA: TGTGCCAGTAGTAGCGGGGGCGCAAGGCAGTTCTTC
CDR3 protein: CASSSGGARQFF

clone size: many
V gene: TRBV7-2
D gene: TRBD1
J gene: TRBJ2-3
CDR3 DNA: TGTGCCAGCAGCTCCCAGGGGGCAGGAGATACGCAGTATTTT
CDR3 protein: CASSSQGAGDTQYF

clone size: many
V gene: TRBV7-2
D gene: TRBD1
J gene: TRBJ1-5
CDR3 DNA: TGTGCCAGCAGCCCCACCGGGACAGCTAATCAGCCCCAGCATTTT
CDR3 protein: CASSPTGTANQPQHF

clone size: few
V gene: TRBV20-1
D gene: TRBD1
J gene: TRBJ2-5
CDR3 DNA: TGCAGTGCCATTCTGTGGGACAGGGATTATGAGACCCAGTACTTC
CDR3 protein: CSAILWDRDYETQYF

clone size: many
V gene: TRBV6-2/TRBV6-3
D gene: -
J gene: TRBJ2-1
CDR3 DNA: TGTGCCAGCAGTTACTCGGCTACCTACAATGAGCAGTTCTTC
CDR3 protein: CASSYSATYNEQFF

clone size: few
V gene: TRBV4-2
D gene: -
J gene: TRBJ2-5
CDR3 DNA: TGTGCCAGCAGCCAAGGGGGCAAAGAGACCCAGTACTTC
CDR3 protein: CASSQGGKETQYF

clone size: -
V gene: TRBV19
D gene: -
J gene: TRBJ2-7
CDR3 DNA: TGTGCCAGTAGTACCGACAGTTACGAGCAGTACTTC
CDR3 protein: CASSTDSYEQYF

clone size: -
V gene: TRBV7-2
D gene: -
J gene: TRBJ2-3
CDR3 DNA: TGTGCCAGCAGCTTTAGCGGCACAGATACGCAGTATTTT
CDR3 protein: CASSFSGTDTQYF

clone size: many
V gene: TRBV23-1
D gene: -
J gene: TRBJ1-6
CDR3 DNA: TGCGCCAGCAGTTCGCGGGGCCGGTTGGGAAATTCACCCCTCCACTTT
CDR3 protein: CASSSRGRLGNSPLHF

clone size: many
V gene: TRBV29-1
D gene: TRBD1
J gene: TRBJ2-7
CDR3 DNA: TGCAGCGTTGCAGAAGGAAAACCGGGACAGGGGGCCTACGAGCAGTACTTC
CDR3 protein: CSVAEGKPGQGAYEQYF

clone size: many
V gene: TRBV7-9
D gene: -
J gene: TRBJ2-1
CDR3 DNA: TGTGCCAGCAGCACCCTCCCGATTCTAGCCGGGAATGAGCAGTTCTTC
CDR3 protein: CASSTLPILAGNEQFF

clone size: few
V gene: TRBV19
D gene: -
J gene: TRBJ2-2
CDR3 DNA: TGTGCCAGAATCAGGGGAACCCCCAACACCGGGGAGCTGTTTTTT
CDR3 protein: CARIRGTPNTGELFF

clone size: many
V gene: TRBV11-3
D gene: -
J gene: TRBJ2-2
CDR3 DNA: TGTGCCAGCAGCTCGGGACCGCTCGGGGAGCTGTTTTTT
CDR3 protein: CASSSGPLGELFF

clone size: many
V gene: TRBV4-1
D gene: -
J gene: TRBJ2-6
CDR3 DNA: TGCGCCAGCAGCCACGTCACAGGGACTGGGGCCAACGTCCTGACTTTC
CDR3 protein: CASSHVTGTGANVLTF

clone size: few
V gene: TRBV28
D gene: TRBD1
J gene: TRBJ2-5
CDR3 DNA: TGTGCCAGCAGACCTGGGACAGTCCAAGAGACCCAGTACTTC
CDR3 protein: CASRPGTVQETQYF

clone size: many
V gene: TRBV12-5
D gene: TRBD1
J gene: TRBJ2-7
CDR3 DNA: TGTGCTAGTCAGCAGGGACAGGGGTCCTACGAGCAGTACTTC
CDR3 protein: CASQQGQGSYEQYF

clone size: few
V gene: TRBV13
D gene: TRBD1
J gene: TRBJ1-1
CDR3 DNA: TGTGCCAGCAGCAGCGCTACCGGGACAGTGAACACTGAAGCTTTCTTT
CDR3 protein: CASSSATGTVNTEAFF

clone size: many
V gene: TRBV20-1
D gene: -
J gene: TRBJ2-7
CDR3 DNA: TGCAGTGCTAGAGTTGGGGGGGGCGAAGACTTCTTC
CDR3 protein: CSARVGGGEDFF

clone size: -
V gene: TRBV25-1
D gene: TRBD1
J gene: TRBJ2-7
CDR3 DNA: TGTGCCAGCAGTGGGGACAGGGGTTTCCACGAGCAGTACTTC
CDR3 protein: CASSGDRGFHEQYF

clone size: many
V gene: TRBV7-2
D gene: -
J gene: TRBJ2-3
CDR3 DNA: TGTGCCAGCAGCTTAGCCTTGGAGGCAGATACGCAGTATTTT
CDR3 protein: CASSLALEADTQYF

clone size: many
V gene: TRBV7-9
D gene: TRBD1
J gene: TRBJ2-1
CDR3 DNA: TGTGCCAGCAACAAGGGGGACAGGGTCGGCAATGAGCAGTTCTTC
CDR3 protein: CASNKGDRVGNEQFF

clone size: many
V gene: TRBV28
D gene: -
J gene: TRBJ1-6
CDR3 DNA: TGTGCCAGCAGTTTCGAGAGACAAGGGGTGGCCTATAATTCACCCCTCCACTTT
CDR3 protein: CASSFERQGVAYNSPLHF

clone size: many
V gene: TRBV7-9
D gene: -
J gene: TRBJ2-7
CDR3 DNA: TGTGCCAGCAGCTTAGAGGGGACCTCTCGCGAGCAGTACTTC
CDR3 protein: CASSLEGTSREQYF

clone size: many
V gene: TRBV7-2
D gene: TRBD2
J gene: TRBJ2-3
CDR3 DNA: TGTGCCAGCAGTTGCGATCGGGGACTAGCGGGATGTCGAGCAGATACGCAGTATTTT
CDR3 protein: CASSCDRGLAGCRADTQYF

clone size: many
V gene: TRBV7-2
D gene: -
J gene: TRBJ2-1
CDR3 DNA: TGTGCCAGCAGCTCCGGGCCACTTCCCTACAATGAGCAGTTCTTC
CDR3 protein: CASSSGPLPYNEQFF

clone size: -
V gene: TRBV12-3/TRBV12-4
D gene: -
J gene: TRBJ1-5
CDR3 DNA: TGTGCCAGCAGTCTAACATGGGATCAGCCCCAGCATTTT
CDR3 protein: CASSLTWDQPQHF

clone size: -
V gene: TRBV7-2
D gene: -
J gene: TRBJ1-2
CDR3 DNA: TGTGCCAGCAGCTTAGGTCTGGGTAACTATGGCTACACCTTC
CDR3 protein: CASSLGLGNYGYTF

clone size: -
V gene: TRBV7-9
D gene: -
J gene: TRBJ1-3
CDR3 DNA: TGTGCCAGCAGCTCCGCAGACACCATATATTTT
CDR3 protein: CASSSADTIYF

clone size: medium-sized
V gene: TRBV14
D gene: -
J gene: TRBJ2-1
CDR3 DNA: TGTGCCAGCAGCCAAGTCGTACAGGGCCTCTACAATGAGCAGTTCTTC
CDR3 protein: CASSQVVQGLYNEQFF

clone size: -
V gene: TRBV7-9
D gene: TRBD2
J gene: TRBJ2-7
CDR3 DNA: TGTGCCAGCAGCTTATGGACTCCCGGGGGGTACGAGCAGTACTTC
CDR3 protein: CASSLWTPGGYEQYF

clone size: -
V gene: TRBV19
D gene: -
J gene: TRBJ2-2
CDR3 DNA: TGTGCCAGTAGTGCCCGGGACGGATACACCGGGGAGCTGTTTTTT
CDR3 protein: CASSARDGYTGELFF

clone size: many
V gene: TRBV5-6
D gene: TRBD1
J gene: TRBJ2-1
CDR3 DNA: TGTGCCAGCAGCTACGGGACAGGGCGGATATGGGAGCAGTTCTTC
CDR3 protein: CASSYGTGRIWEQFF

clone size: many
V gene: TRBV7-2
D gene: -
J gene: TRBJ2-3
CDR3 DNA: TGTGCCAGCAGCCCCGGCTGGGGGGAGGCCACAGATACGCAGTATTTT
CDR3 protein: CASSPGWGEATDTQYF

clone size: few
V gene: TRBV6-1
D gene: -
J gene: TRBJ2-1
CDR3 DNA: TGTGCCAGCAGTGAAAGGTGGGAGTCCTACAATGAGCAGTTCTTC
CDR3 protein: CASSERWESYNEQFF

clone size: -
V gene: TRBV14
D gene: -
J gene: TRBJ2-1
CDR3 DNA: TGTGCCAGCAGCCATTTCTCTGATTCTTCCAATGAGCAGTTCTTC
CDR3 protein: CASSHFSDSSNEQFF

clone size: many
V gene: TRBV4-2
D gene: -
J gene: TRBJ1-1
CDR3 DNA: TGTGCCAGCAGCCAAGAAAAGCTGAACACTGAAGCTTTCTTT
CDR3 protein: CASSQEKLNTEAFF

clone size: few
V gene: TRBV2
D gene: TRBD1
J gene: TRBJ1-4
CDR3 DNA: TGTGCCAGCAGAACAGGGGGCGAGTATGAAAAACTGTTTTTT
CDR3 protein: CASRTGGEYEKLFF

clone size: -
V gene: TRBV12-3/TRBV12-4
D gene: -
J gene: TRBJ2-1
CDR3 DNA: TGTGCCAGCAGACCCCGCGGGTATGAGCAGTTCTTC
CDR3 protein: CASRPRGYEQFF